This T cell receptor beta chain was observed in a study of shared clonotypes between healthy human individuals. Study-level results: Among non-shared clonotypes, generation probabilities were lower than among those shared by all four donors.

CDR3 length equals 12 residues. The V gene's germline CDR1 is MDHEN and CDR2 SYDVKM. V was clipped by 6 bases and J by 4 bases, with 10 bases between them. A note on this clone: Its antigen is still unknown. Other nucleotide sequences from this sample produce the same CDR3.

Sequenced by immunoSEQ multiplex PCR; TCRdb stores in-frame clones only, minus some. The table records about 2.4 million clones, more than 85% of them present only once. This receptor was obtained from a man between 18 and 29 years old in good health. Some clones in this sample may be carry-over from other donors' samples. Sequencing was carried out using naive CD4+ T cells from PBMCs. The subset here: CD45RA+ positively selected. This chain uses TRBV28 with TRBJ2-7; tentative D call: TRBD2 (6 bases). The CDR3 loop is CASSPRGYEQYF. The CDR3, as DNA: TGTGCCAGCAGCCCTCGGGGGTACGAGCAGTACTTC.